This entry lists 29 T cell receptor beta chains sequenced from one sample in a study of OX40 agonist ivuxolimab in advanced cancers. Clones were sequenced by immunoSEQ multiplex PCR, and TCRdb holds only the in-frame ones, with some missing. The table lists 75,000 to 100,000 clones, roughly 93% of them singletons. The sample in question was CD4+ or CD8+ T cells sorted from blood, obtained in a trial of the OX40 agonist ivuxolimab. The receptors here all came from an adult with an advanced solid tumor such as melanoma, head and neck, liver or kidney cancer.

The rearrangement joins TRBV6-6 to TRBJ2-1; 8 bases map to TRBD1. Looked up from germline, CDR1 is MNHNY and CDR2 is SVGAGI (reference sequence). This CDR3 contains 14 residues. V dropped 8 bases and J dropped 2; count of bases not matched to a gene: 5. DNA of the CDR3: TGTGCCAGCGGAGCGGACAGGGCCTACAATGAGCAGTTCTTC. As protein: CASGADRAYNEQFF.

The V gene is TRBV7-2, the J gene TRBJ1-2; 8 bases map to TRBD1. The CDR3 extends over 14 amino acids. Trimming removed 5 bases from V and 4 bases from J; junction bases left unmatched: 6. The germline V gene encodes CDR1 SGHTA and CDR2 FQGNSA. CDR3 DNA sequence: TGTGCCAGCAGCGGGCGACAGGGGCTCTATGGCTACACCTTC. The encoded protein is CASSGRQGLYGYTF.

The chain has TRBV6-1 and TRBJ1-4; unclear D gene. From germline, CDR1 is MNHNS and CDR2 SASEGT. The CDR3 spans 13 residues. The V end lost 7 bases, the J end lost 8 bases, and 14 bases lay between the germline ends. The CDR3 region has the DNA TGTGCCAGCATGTCAGCCTCCTCCGAAAAACTGTTTTTT. This encodes CASMSASSEKLFF.

Comment on this clone: Other nucleotide sequences in the sample specify the same CDR3. The J gene is TRBJ1-1, the V gene TRBV7-9; a possible D gene is TRBD1 (5 bases). This CDR3 is built from 15 residues. V was cut by 5 bases and J by 1 base, with 14 bases left in between. Germline V CDR1 and CDR2: SEHNR, FQNEAQ (reference sequence). The CDR3 here is CASSPFGQGNTEAFF. CDR3 DNA sequence: TGTGCCAGCAGCCCATTTGGGCAGGGGAACACTGAAGCTTTCTTT.

The chain is built from TRBV6-4 and TRBJ2-3; TRBD2 agrees at 8 bases. This CDR3 contains 18 residues. The V segment lost 2 bases and the J segment 3 bases; nucleotides outside the gene matches: 13. Germline loops: CDR1 MRHNA, CDR2 SNTAGT. The CDR3 loop is CASSDTPKREKGTDTQYF. DNA of the CDR3: TGTGCCAGCAGTGACACCCCCAAGCGGGAGAAGGGTACAGATACGCAGTATTTT.

The chain employs TRBV10-3 and TRBJ2-2; a weak D match, TRBD2 (5 bases). V was pared by 6 bases and J by 0 bases, with 11 bases between. This CDR3 comprises 15 residues. CDR1 and CDR2 from the germline V gene are ENHRY and SYGVKD. This CDR3 reads CAIRTNPANTGELFF. The DNA of the CDR3 is TGTGCCATCAGGACTAATCCCGCGAACACCGGGGAGCTGTTTTTT.

V gene TRBV5-1 combines with J gene TRBJ2-5; the D is unclear. The CDR3 length is 17 residues. The V end was cut by 1 base, the J end by 2 bases, with 18 bases between. Germline V gene lookup returns CDR1 SGHRS and CDR2 YFSETQ. The CDR3 region has the DNA TGCGCCAGCAGCTTGTTTATGTCAGCAGAATTACAAGAGACCCAGTACTTC. Amino acid sequence: CASSLFMSAELQETQYF.

The chain has TRBV7-2 and TRBJ2-1; TRBD2 agrees at 10 bases. With 0 bases clipped from V and 7 bases from J, the junction kept 6 bases outside the gene matches. Germline CDR1 is SGHTA and CDR2 is FQGNSA. The CDR3 covers 16 residues. In DNA form, the CDR3 reads TGTGCCAGCAGCTTAGCTGGGCTAGCGGGAGAGAATGAGCAGTTCTTC. The encoded protein is CASSLAGLAGENEQFF. Based on the CDR3 plus reference TRBV7-2 and TRBJ2-1, the full variable domain is GAGVSQSPSNKVTEKGKDVELRCDPISGHTALYWYRQSLGQGLEFLIYFQGNSAPDKSGLPSDRFSAERTGGSVSTLTIQRTQQEDSAVYLCASSLAGLAGENEQFFGPGTRLTVL.

This chain joins TRBV6-9 and TRBJ2-7; weak D call: TRBD1 (6 bases). The ends were cut back, 4 bases at V and 1 base at J, with 14 bases in the middle. In germline, CDR1 is MNHGY, CDR2 SVAAGI. CDR3 length: 15 residues. The CDR3 is CASSSHPDSSYEQYF. The CDR3 nucleotides read TGTGCCAGCAGTTCTCACCCGGACAGTTCCTACGAGCAGTACTTC.

This clone came up once. The chain employs TRBV7-6 and TRBJ2-7, with TRBD1 matching over 10 bases. Germline CDR1 reads SGHVS; CDR2 reads FNYEAQ. The CDR3 runs 16 residues. V shed 5 bases, J shed 3 bases, and the junction held 10 bases outside the gene matches. The CDR3 sequence: CASSPTATGGFYEQYF. DNA of the CDR3: TGTGCCAGCAGCCCAACCGCGACAGGGGGCTTCTACGAGCAGTACTTC.

The chain employs TRBV7-2 and TRBJ2-5; no firm D call. The CDR3 is 15 residues long. V lost 5 bases, J lost 0 bases, and 13 bases lay in between. The germline V gene encodes CDR1 SGHTA and CDR2 FQGNSA. The CDR3 is CASSIYISDQETQYF. The CDR3 nucleotides read TGTGCCAGCAGCATCTATATATCGGACCAAGAGACCCAGTACTTC. The full variable domain, with the rest looked up from reference TRBV7-2 and TRBJ2-5, is GAGVSQSPSNKVTEKGKDVELRCDPISGHTALYWYRQSLGQGLEFLIYFQGNSAPDKSGLPSDRFSAERTGGSVSTLTIQRTQQEDSAVYLCASSIYISDQETQYFGPGTRLLVL.

The V and J genes are TRBV5-4 and TRBJ2-7; 11 nucleotides line up with TRBD1. CDR3 length equals 16 residues. The trim removed 3 bases at V and 5 bases at J, leaving 10 bases unmatched. Germline CDR1 and CDR2: SGHNT and YYREEE (reference sequence). The CDR3 DNA reads as TGTGCCAGCAGCTGGGGTGGGGACAGGGGGGGCGACGAGCAGTACTTC. Protein: CASSWGGDRGGDEQYF.

V gene TRBV18 combines with J gene TRBJ2-5; D uncertain. The CDR3 totals 15 residues. Germline V gene sequence: CDR1 KGHSH, CDR2 LQKENI. V was cut by 6 bases and J by 5 bases, with 19 bases left in between. CDR3 DNA: TGTGCCAGCTCTGCGGTGCGAAGGGATGTGGAGACCCAGTACTTC. Its protein is CASSAVRRDVETQYF.

J is TRBJ1-2 and V is TRBV4-3; D gene uncertain. The CDR3 has 17 residues. Germline assignment: CDR1 LGHNA and CDR2 YSLEER. V was trimmed by 3 bases and J by 7 bases, leaving 24 bases between them. The CDR3 spells CASSQARTETLLGGYTF. CDR3 DNA: TGCGCCAGCAGCCAGGCCCGGACCGAAACCCTGCTGGGTGGCTACACCTTC.

This clone has only a few counts. The rearrangement uses TRBV5-8 and TRBJ2-6; a possible D gene is TRBD1 (5 bases). V gave up 4 bases and J gave up 0 bases, with 17 bases separating them. Germline V lookup: CDR1 SGHTS, CDR2 YDEGEE. The length of the CDR3 is 18 residues. The DNA of the CDR3 is TGTGCCAGCAGCACCGGACATCCTGGCGGCTCTGGGGCCAACGTCCTGACTTTC. Residues: CASSTGHPGGSGANVLTF.

The chain combines TRBV19 with TRBJ2-3; 11 positions agree with TRBD2. CDR3 size: 15 residues. CDR1 is LNHDA and CDR2 is SQIVND in the germline V gene (reference sequence). J lost 2 bases, V lost 6 bases, and 4 bases had no gene match. This CDR3 reads CASRPTSGVTDTQYF. The CDR3, as DNA: TGTGCCAGTAGGCCGACTAGCGGGGTCACAGATACGCAGTATTTT.

V is TRBV7-2 and J is TRBJ1-5, with TRBD1 matching 9 bases. The CDR3 contains 15 residues. From germline, CDR1 is SGHTA and CDR2 FQGNSA. J was trimmed by 4 bases and V by 3 bases; bases with no gene match: 4. CDR3 sequence: CASSFTGQGNQPQHF. CDR3 bases: TGTGCCAGCAGCTTCACGGGACAGGGTAATCAGCCCCAGCATTTT.

This chain connects TRBV6-5 to TRBJ2-2; the match to TRBD2 covers 8 bases. The length of the CDR3 is 14 residues. Germline CDR1 MNHEY, CDR2 SVGAGI. J lost 4 bases, V lost 4 bases, and 2 bases had no gene match. Written as DNA, the CDR3 is TGTGCCAGCAGTTCGGGACTAGTCACCGGGGAGCTGTTTTTT. It yields the protein CASSSGLVTGELFF.

V and J are TRBV7-2 and TRBJ2-1, with 14 positions matching TRBD2. The CDR3 is 15 amino acids. Germline V gene data show CDR1 as SGHTA and CDR2 as FQGNSA. J was trimmed by 8 bases and V by 5 bases; bases with no gene match: 5. The DNA of the CDR3 is TGTGCCAGCAGCAGAGGGACTAGCGGGAGCTATGAGCAGTTCTTC. Translating gives CASSRGTSGSYEQFF.

This chain joins TRBV6-1 and TRBJ1-2, with a possible D match to TRBD1 (6 bases). V was shortened by 4 bases and J by 7 bases, with 19 bases between the two germline ends. This CDR3 has 15 amino acids. Germline loops: CDR1 MNHNS, CDR2 SASEGT. CDR3: CASSGIPTGLFGYTF. The CDR3 nucleotides are TGTGCCAGCAGTGGCATACCCACAGGGTTATTTGGCTACACCTTC.

This chain connects TRBV5-6 to TRBJ2-7; 9 bases are shared with TRBD1. This CDR3 is 16 amino acids long. Looked up from germline, CDR1 is SGHDT and CDR2 is YYEEEE. With V trimmed by 4 bases and J by 0 bases, 8 bases remained unmatched. The CDR3 protein is CASSLGQGRTSYEQYF. CDR3 nucleotide sequence: TGTGCCAGCAGCCTGGGACAGGGCCGGACCTCCTACGAGCAGTACTTC.

The chain couples TRBV19 to TRBJ1-5; the D gene is possibly TRBD1 (6 bases). Trimming took off 5 bases at V and 3 bases at J, with 26 bases between the two ends. This CDR3 contains 19 residues. Germline V gene sequence: CDR1 LNHDA, CDR2 SQIVND (reference sequence). CDR3 sequence: CASSPQPGTQGGVNQPQHF. CDR3 nucleotide sequence: TGTGCCAGTAGTCCGCAACCCGGGACTCAAGGGGGAGTCAATCAGCCCCAGCATTTT.

The genes are TRBV4-3 and TRBJ1-2; perhaps TRBD1 as D (6 bases). The V end was cut by 0 bases, the J end by 4 bases, with 18 bases between. This CDR3 contains 17 residues. CDR1 and CDR2 (germline): LGHNA, YSLEER. This CDR3 is CASSQDFGGGAVYGYTF. DNA of the CDR3: TGCGCCAGCAGCCAAGACTTCGGTGGGGGCGCCGTCTATGGCTACACCTTC.

This chain uses TRBV27 with TRBJ2-1; D may be TRBD1 (6 bases). Germline values: CDR1 MNHEY, CDR2 SMNVEV (reference sequence). V lost 6 bases, J lost 7 bases, and 22 bases lay in between. This CDR3 is 16 amino acids long. The CDR3 here is CASRVMALGGWNEQFF. DNA for the CDR3: TGTGCCAGCAGAGTTATGGCCTTAGGGGGATGGAATGAGCAGTTCTTC.

The chain has TRBV2 and TRBJ1-1; weak D call: TRBD1 (6 bases). Germline CDR1 SNHLY, CDR2 FYNNEI. The CDR3 has 14 residues. Trimming cost V 3 bases and J 4 bases, with 12 bases left between them. CDR3 amino acids: CASSDKTGATEAFF. Written as DNA, the CDR3 is TGTGCCAGCAGTGATAAAACGGGGGCCACTGAAGCTTTCTTT.

The genes are TRBV5-1 and TRBJ1-1; D remains unclear. The CDR3 is made up of 14 amino acids. Germline V CDR1 and CDR2: SGHRS, YFSETQ. Trimming pared 0 bases from V and 3 bases from J, leaving 9 bases between. CDR3 loop: CASSLESVYTEAFF. As DNA, the CDR3 is TGCGCCAGCAGCTTGGAATCGGTGTACACTGAAGCTTTCTTT.

This clone was observed a handful of times. This chain connects TRBV5-1 to TRBJ2-2, with D possibly matching TRBD1 (6 bases). V was clipped by 4 bases and J by 0 bases, with 13 bases between them. The CDR3 extends over 16 amino acids. From germline, CDR1 is SGHRS and CDR2 YFSETQ. DNA of the CDR3: TGCGCCAGCAGCGTCCGGGACACTTCGAACACCGGGGAGCTGTTTTTT. This encodes CASSVRDTSNTGELFF.

The rearrangement joins TRBV21-1 to TRBJ1-5; TRBD1, as called in the table, went unchecked against the DNA. TRBV21-1 is marked as a pseudogene. The CDR3 has 13 residues. CDR3 DNA sequence: TGTGCCAGCAGGGACAGAAGCAATCAGCCCCAGCATTTT. Translating gives CASRDRSNQPQHF.

DNA of the CDR3: TGTGCCAGCAGCGGAATAGCGGGTGGGGGGAATGAGCAGTTCTTC. This encodes CASSGIAGGGNEQFF. V gene TRBV6-1 combines with J gene TRBJ2-1; 7 positions agree with TRBD2. The CDR3 is 15 amino acids. The V segment lost 6 bases and the J segment 7 bases; nucleotides outside the gene matches: 12. CDR1 and CDR2 from the germline V gene are MNHNS and SASEGT.